Listed here are 2 T cell receptor beta chains from one sample, sequenced in a study of radiotherapy plus CTLA-4 blockade in lung cancer. Clones were read by immunoSEQ multiplex PCR, and TCRdb kept only the in-frame ones, dropping some. The sample has fewer than 75,000 clones, 80% to 90% seen once. The specimen comprised peripheral blood, sampled from a patient treated with radiotherapy plus ipilimumab. These TCRs come from a human donor with non-small cell lung cancer that progressed on radiotherapy plus ipilimumab.

This clone was counted a single time. The chain carries TRBV30 and TRBJ2-1; TRBD2 matches 13 bases. Losses at the gene ends were 4 bases for V and 9 bases for J; bases not matched to a gene: 6. Per germline, CDR1 GTSNPN and CDR2 SVGIG (reference sequence). This CDR3 has 14 amino acids. In DNA form, the CDR3 reads TGTGCCTGGACCGGGACTAGCGGGATATTTGAGCAGTTCTTC. This encodes CAWTGTSGIFEQFF. Variable domain in full (rest from reference TRBV30 and TRBJ2-1): SQTIHQWPATLVQPVGSPLSLECTVEGTSNPNLYWYRQAAGRGLQLLFYSVGIGQISSEVPQNLSASRPQDRQFILSSKKLLLSDSGFYLCAWTGTSGIFEQFFGPGTRLTVL.

CDR3 sequence reads: CASSLVASGSYEQYF. DNA for the CDR3: TGTGCCAGCAGCTTAGTGGCTAGCGGCTCCTACGAGCAGTACTTC. J is TRBJ2-7 and V is TRBV11-2, with TRBD2 matching over 7 bases. Germline assignment: CDR1 SGHAT and CDR2 FQNNGV. J lost 0 bases, V lost 1 base, and 3 bases had no gene match. The CDR3 sequence is 15 residues long.